Listed here are 7 T cell receptor beta chains from one sample, sequenced in a study of blood T cell repertoires in COVID-19. TCRdb's table, derived via immunoSEQ multiplex PCR, lists solely in-frame clones and lacks some. This sample yields about 110,000 clones, of which approximately 89% are seen a single time; roughly 6.6% belongs to the top ten. The sequencing sample was made of peripheral blood. Every receptor here comes from a man between 50 and 59 years old with active or convalescent COVID-19.

The V and J genes are TRBV5-1 and TRBJ2-2; D is unresolved. With 0 bases removed from V and 8 bases from J, the gap between germline ends came to 5 bases. Germline assignment: CDR1 SGHRS and CDR2 YFSETQ. The CDR3 is 12 residues long. The CDR3 here is CASSLEQGELFF. CDR3 DNA sequence: TGCGCCAGCAGCTTGGAACAGGGGGAGCTGTTTTTT.

V gene TRBV4-1 combines with J gene TRBJ2-7, with 13 bases lining up with TRBD2. The length of the CDR3 is 15 residues. Germline CDR1 MGHRA, CDR2 YSYEKL. V was clipped by 3 bases and J by 7 bases; unmatched bases: 6. The CDR3 spells CASSQGLAGRGEQYF. In DNA form, the CDR3 reads TGCGCCAGCAGCCAGGGACTAGCGGGGCGAGGGGAGCAGTACTTC.

This clone was seen a few times. The rearrangement links TRBV5-6 to TRBJ2-7, with 7 nucleotides matching TRBD2. The V segment lost 1 base and the J segment 5 bases; nucleotides outside the gene matches: 9. The CDR3 consists of 15 residues. Per germline, CDR1 SGHDT and CDR2 YYEEEE. CDR3 sequence: CASSLYPGGVNEQYF. Here the CDR3 DNA reads TGTGCCAGCAGCTTGTATCCGGGAGGTGTCAACGAGCAGTACTTC.

The chain uses TRBV11-3 and TRBJ2-1; D may be TRBD2 (5 bases). Between the trimmed V and J ends, which lost 5 bases and 1 base, there was a span of 9 bases. This CDR3 spans 14 amino acids. Per germline, CDR1 SGHNT and CDR2 YENEEA. The CDR3 nucleotides are TGTGCCAGCAGCCGGGATGGATCCTACAATGAGCAGTTCTTC. Its translation is CASSRDGSYNEQFF.

The genes are TRBV5-4 and TRBJ2-7; tentative D call: TRBD1 (7 bases). In germline, CDR1 is SGHNT, CDR2 YYREEE (reference sequence). CDR3 length equals 14 residues. V shed 3 bases and J shed 5 bases, with 15 bases lying between them. In DNA, the CDR3 is TGTGCCAGCAGCTCAGACAGGGAGGTCAACGAGCAGTACTTC. It translates to CASSSDREVNEQYF.

The V call is TRBV7-2, the J call TRBJ2-3, with D uncertain. The ends were cut back, 1 base at V and 1 base at J, with 9 bases in the middle. The CDR3 runs 15 residues. The germline V gene encodes CDR1 SGHTA and CDR2 FQGNSA. DNA for the CDR3: TGTGCCAGCAGCTTAGGTAGTCCTGGCACAGATACGCAGTATTTT. Translating it yields CASSLGSPGTDTQYF.

The chain employs TRBV7-6 and TRBJ2-5, with TRBD2 matching over 14 bases. V was clipped by 3 bases and J by 14 bases; unmatched bases: 14. The CDR3 is made up of 16 amino acids. Per germline, CDR1 SGHVS and CDR2 FNYEAQ. The DNA for the CDR3 is TGTGCCAGCAGCTTTCGCACCGGGACTAGCGGGGGAACACAATACTTC. Its protein is CASSFRTGTSGGTQYF.